A single sample is the source of the 3 T cell receptor beta chains below, sequenced in a study of blood T cell repertoires in COVID-19. This table comes from immunoSEQ multiplex PCR, and its TCRdb copy is limited to in-frame clones, with some not included. This sample has some 180,000 clones; around 87% occur once, and the top ten carry roughly 2.5%. What was sequenced was peripheral blood. The receptors come from an elderly woman with COVID-19, enrolled during active disease.

The chain employs TRBV6-2 or TRBV6-3 and TRBJ2-5; 12 bases map to TRBD2. Germline V gives CDR1 MNHEY, CDR2 SVGEGT. V lost 5 bases and J lost 5; bases outside the gene matches: 9. CDR3 length: 16 amino acids. The CDR3 coding sequence is TGTGCCAGCAGTCGGGCGACTAGCGGGAGAACCGAGACCCAGTACTTC. It specifies CASSRATSGRTETQYF.

This chain uses TRBV9 with TRBJ1-3, with 7 positions matching TRBD1. J was trimmed by 6 bases and V by 3 bases; bases with no gene match: 3. The CDR3 has 13 residues. Per the germline V gene, CDR1 is SGDLS and CDR2 is YYNGEE. In nucleotides, the CDR3 is TGTGCCAGCAGCGGAGGGACAGCAAACACCATATATTTT. Translation: CASSGGTANTIYF.

The genes are TRBV9 and TRBJ1-5; 9 bases map to TRBD1. This CDR3 has 14 amino acids. CDR1 and CDR2 (germline): SGDLS, YYNGEE. V gave up 0 bases and J gave up 5 bases; unmatched junction bases: 0. The CDR3 region is CASSVGTGDQPQHF. The CDR3 DNA reads as TGTGCCAGCAGCGTAGGGACAGGGGATCAGCCCCAGCATTTT.